This T cell receptor (beta chain) was identified in a study of T cell responses to AZD1222 COVID-19 vaccine. Study-level results: Among spike-specific TCRs, nearly half reportedly target unmutated variant regions.

This clone came up once. Its specificity is not known. With 9 bases clipped from V and 7 bases from J, the junction kept 10 bases outside the gene matches. CDR3 length equals 13 residues. Per germline, CDR1 LNHDA and CDR2 SQIVND (reference sequence). TCRdb's copy holds only in-frame clones and misses some; the assay was immunoSEQ multiplex PCR. In the table there are 150,000 to 200,000 clones, over 90% of which are singletons. The J gene is TRBJ1-2, the V gene TRBV19; 8 bases map to TRBD1. The origin of this receptor is an adult in good health. The sample in question was peripheral blood, obtained on day 0 of AZD1222 vaccination. The CDR3 region is CASTTGGRSGYTF. The CDR3 DNA follows: TGTGCCAGCACAACAGGGGGGCGTAGTGGCTACACCTTC.